The entry below gives a single TCR beta chain sequence along with its context. This table comes from immunoSEQ multiplex PCR, and its TCRdb copy is limited to in-frame clones, with some not included. Among 150,000 or so clones listed, 92% were seen once. The data were obtained in a study of blood T cell repertoires in COVID-19. V trimming: 6 bases; J trimming: 5 bases; junction bases outside the gene matches: 3. CDR1 and CDR2 (germline): MNHEY, SVGAGI. The CDR3 covers 13 residues. The sequence came from a young man with COVID-19, enrolled during active disease. The V and J genes are TRBV6-5 and TRBJ2-3; TRBD2 agrees at 9 bases. The sequenced sample consisted of peripheral blood. The CDR3: CASSAGGRDTQYF. CDR3 DNA sequence: TGTGCCAGCAGCGCGGGGGGGCGAGATACGCAGTATTTT.